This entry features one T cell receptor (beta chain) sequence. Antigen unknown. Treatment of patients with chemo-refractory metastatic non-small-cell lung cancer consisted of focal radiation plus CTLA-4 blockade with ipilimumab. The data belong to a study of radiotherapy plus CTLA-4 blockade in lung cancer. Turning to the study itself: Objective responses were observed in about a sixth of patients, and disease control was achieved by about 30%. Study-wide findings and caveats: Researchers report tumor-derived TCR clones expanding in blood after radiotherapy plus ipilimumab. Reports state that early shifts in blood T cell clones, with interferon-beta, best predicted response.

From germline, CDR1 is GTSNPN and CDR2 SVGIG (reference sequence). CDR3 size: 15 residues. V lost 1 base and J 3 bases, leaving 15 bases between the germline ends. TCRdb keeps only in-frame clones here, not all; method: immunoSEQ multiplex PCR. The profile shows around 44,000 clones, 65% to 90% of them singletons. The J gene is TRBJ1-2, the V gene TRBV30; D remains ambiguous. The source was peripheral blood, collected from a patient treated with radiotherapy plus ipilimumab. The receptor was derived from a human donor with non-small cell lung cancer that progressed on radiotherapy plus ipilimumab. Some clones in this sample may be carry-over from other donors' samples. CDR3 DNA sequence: TGTGCCTGGAGTGGCGGGCTGGTTCCTTACTATGGCTACACCTTC. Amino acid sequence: CAWSGGLVPYYGYTF.